This T cell receptor (beta chain) was recovered during a study of shared clonotypes between healthy human individuals. The CDR3 totals 12 residues. The germline V and J ends were trimmed by 2 bases and 4 bases, with 8 bases remaining between them. From germline, CDR1 is GTSNPN and CDR2 SVGIG (reference sequence). DNA at about 0.2 ug, around 30,000 T cell genomes, went into sorted-subset replicate PCRs. TCRdb's copy holds only in-frame clones and misses some; the assay was immunoSEQ multiplex PCR. The table lists roughly 2 million clones, about 94% of them singletons. This clone was counted once. The sample carries other DNA sequences with the same CDR3. Each donor was a Caucasian adult residing in Nashville, Tennessee. Into CD45RA+ naive and CD45RA-negative memory subsets, the CD4+ cells were split.

The source material was naive CD4+ T cells sorted from blood. The subset was: CD45RA+ positively selected. This receptor was obtained from a man between 18 and 29 years old in good health. The chain employs TRBV30 and TRBJ1-1, with D possibly TRBD1 on 5 matching bases. CDR3 nucleotides: TGTGCCTGGAGTAGCGGGGGCACTGAAGCTTTCTTT. Translating gives CAWSSGGTEAFF.